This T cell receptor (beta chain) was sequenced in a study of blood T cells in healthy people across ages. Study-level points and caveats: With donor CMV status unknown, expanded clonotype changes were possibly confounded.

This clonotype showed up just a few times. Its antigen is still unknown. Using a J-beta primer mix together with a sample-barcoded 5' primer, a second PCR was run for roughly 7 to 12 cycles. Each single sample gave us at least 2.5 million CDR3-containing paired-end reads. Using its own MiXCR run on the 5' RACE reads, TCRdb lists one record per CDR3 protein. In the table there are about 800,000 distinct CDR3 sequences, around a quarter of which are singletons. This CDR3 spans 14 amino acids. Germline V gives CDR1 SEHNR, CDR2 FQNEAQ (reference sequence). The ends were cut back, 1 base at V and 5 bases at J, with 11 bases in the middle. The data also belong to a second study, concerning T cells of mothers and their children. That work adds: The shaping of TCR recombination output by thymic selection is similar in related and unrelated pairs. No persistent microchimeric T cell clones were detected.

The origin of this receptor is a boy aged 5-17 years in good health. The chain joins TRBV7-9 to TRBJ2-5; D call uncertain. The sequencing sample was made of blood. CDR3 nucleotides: TGTGCCAGCAGCTTAGTAACAGAGAGGGAGACCCAGTACTTC. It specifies CASSLVTERETQYF.